Following are 20 T cell receptor beta chains from one sample sequenced in a study of blood T cells in healthy people across ages. It was with a sample-barcoded 5' primer and a J-beta primer mix that a second PCR of roughly 7 to 12 cycles was run. Each CDR3 protein gets one entry after TCRdb re-called the 5' RACE reads with MiXCR. This table has over 1,200,000 distinct CDR3 sequences, 55% to 75% appearing once. Input material: blood. The source of these receptors is a young man in good health.

V and J are TRBV12-3 or TRBV12-4 and TRBJ2-3; D unresolved. The CDR3 length is 15 residues. V lost 6 bases and J 1 base, leaving 14 bases between the germline ends. This CDR3 reads CASRISGRGTDTQYF. The CDR3 DNA follows: TGTGCCAGCAGAATAAGTGGGCGAGGCACAGATACGCAGTATTTT.

This clonotype was recorded a few times. V and J are TRBV4-1 and TRBJ2-6, with D perhaps matching TRBD2 (6 bases). CDR3 length: 18 residues. The germline gives CDR1 MGHRA, CDR2 YSYEKL. V lost 0 bases to trimming and J lost 12 bases, with 24 bases between them. The CDR3 DNA reads TGCGCCAGCAGCCAAGAAGCCGGGGGTACAAGTTTAAGGGGCGTCCTGACTTTC. It codes for CASSQEAGGTSLRGVLTF.

V and J are TRBV11-2 and TRBJ2-7, with 7 positions matching TRBD2. Looked up from germline, CDR1 is SGHAT and CDR2 is FQNNGV. The ends lost 5 bases at V and 3 bases at J; junction bases unmatched: 4. This CDR3 region has 13 residues. The CDR3 nucleotides are TGTGCCAGCAGCACGGGACTAATCTACGAGCAGTACTTC. Encoded protein: CASSTGLIYEQYF.

This chain links TRBV29-1 with TRBJ2-3; tentative D call: TRBD2 (5 bases). This CDR3 is 12 amino acids long. V lost 5 bases, J lost 5 bases, and 11 bases lay in between. CDR1 is SQVTM, CDR2 ANQGSEA, per germline. The CDR3 DNA is TGCAGCGTTCCTATCCGGGGAGATACGCAGTATTTT. It codes for CSVPIRGDTQYF.

The rearrangement joins TRBV29-1 to TRBJ2-3, with D unclear. In germline, CDR1 is SQVTM, CDR2 ANQGSEA. The CDR3 has 12 residues. V lost 2 bases and J 4 bases, leaving 7 bases between the germline ends. CDR3 loop: CSVEKAADTQYF. Here the CDR3 DNA reads TGCAGCGTTGAAAAGGCAGCAGATACGCAGTATTTT.

The chain is built from TRBV20-1 and TRBJ2-5; D is possibly TRBD2 (6 bases). Germline loops: CDR1 DFQATT, CDR2 SNEGSKA (reference sequence). V lost 3 bases and J lost 0, with 11 bases in between. This CDR3 has 14 residues. The CDR3 loop is CSARAGRYQETQYF. CDR3 in DNA: TGCAGTGCTAGGGCAGGGAGGTACCAAGAGACCCAGTACTTC.

This clonotype was counted a few times. The rearrangement joins TRBV6-5 to TRBJ2-1, with 12 bases lining up with TRBD2. The CDR3 runs 15 residues. Losses at the gene ends were 5 bases for V and 7 bases for J; bases not matched to a gene: 6. Germline lookup yields CDR1 MNHEY and CDR2 SVGAGI. CDR3 in amino acids: CASSRSSGGANEQFF. The CDR3 DNA reads as TGTGCCAGCAGTAGATCTAGCGGGGGGGCTAATGAGCAGTTCTTC.

The gene calls are TRBV3-1 and TRBJ2-4; 7 positions agree with TRBD1. The J call may not be correct, given that the DNA end is closer to TRBJ2-7. The length of the CDR3 is 15 residues. Germline CDR1 reads LGHDT; CDR2 reads YNNKEL (reference sequence). CDR3 nucleotide sequence: TGTGCCAGCAGCTTAGACAGGGACGTTGTGTACGAGCAGTACTTC. Translated, it gives CASSLDRDVVYEQYF.

The chain has TRBV7-2 and TRBJ1-1; 7 bases fit TRBD1. The trim removed 4 bases at V and 0 bases at J, leaving 8 bases unmatched. The CDR3 runs to 16 residues. Per germline, CDR1 SGHTA and CDR2 FQGNSA. The CDR3 nucleotides are TGTGCCAGCAGCTCGTACAGGGGAAACATGAACACTGAAGCTTTCTTT. Translation gives CASSSYRGNMNTEAFF.

This chain connects TRBV4-1 to TRBJ1-2; D is perhaps TRBD1 (6 bases). V shed 1 base and J shed 7 bases, with 19 bases lying between them. Germline-derived CDR1 and CDR2 are MGHRA and YSYEKL. The CDR3 totals 16 residues. The CDR3 spells CASSQADSRGFSGYTF. The CDR3 DNA follows: TGCGCCAGCAGCCAAGCGGATTCCAGGGGATTTTCTGGCTACACCTTC.

This clonotype has only a few counts. The chain combines TRBV15 with TRBJ2-3; D unresolved. Germline V gene sequence: CDR1 LNHNV, CDR2 YYDKDF (reference sequence). There are 14 residues in the CDR3. V was clipped by 8 bases and J by 0 bases, with 12 bases between them. In DNA form, the CDR3 reads TGTGCCACCGAAGACGAAGCTAGCACAGATACGCAGTATTTT. The encoded protein is CATEDEASTDTQYF.

The sample holds a few counts of this clonotype. This chain links TRBV7-9 with TRBJ1-2, with D possibly being TRBD1 (5 bases). Germline assignment: CDR1 SEHNR and CDR2 FQNEAQ (reference sequence). This CDR3 is built from 15 residues. Trimming cost V 2 bases and J 2 bases, with 12 bases left between them. The chain's CDR3 is CASSLIDSSNYGYTF. The DNA of the CDR3 is TGTGCCAGCAGCTTAATCGACAGCAGCAACTATGGCTACACCTTC.

Only a few counts were recorded for this clonotype. The chain employs TRBV28 and TRBJ2-7; tentative D call: TRBD1 (6 bases). The CDR3 sequence is 14 residues long. The V gene lost 5 bases and the J gene lost 2 bases, with 13 bases spanning the gap. Germline CDR1 reads MDHEN; CDR2 reads SYDVKM. In DNA form, the CDR3 reads TGTGCCAGCAGTATCTCCGGACAGCCCTACGAGCAGTACTTC. Translating it yields CASSISGQPYEQYF.

The genes are TRBV27 and TRBJ2-7, with D unclear. The CDR3 has 11 residues. The V and J ends lost 7 bases and 5 bases respectively, with 9 bases between them. Germline CDR1 reads MNHEY; CDR2 reads SMNVEV (reference sequence). The CDR3 DNA sequence: TGTGCCAGCACCTCTCATGACGAGCAGTACTTC. Encoded protein: CASTSHDEQYF.

The chain links TRBV11-2 to TRBJ2-6; D is possibly TRBD2 (5 bases). The CDR3 runs 19 residues. V was trimmed by 5 bases and J by 2 bases, leaving 22 bases between them. From germline, CDR1 is SGHAT and CDR2 FQNNGV. The CDR3 here is CASSPAGQAEVPGANVLTF. CDR3 nucleotides: TGTGCCAGCAGCCCGGCGGGTCAGGCAGAAGTCCCTGGGGCCAACGTCCTGACTTTC. The full variable domain, completed using reference TRBV11-2 and TRBJ2-6, is EAGVAQSPRYKIIEKRQSVAFWCNPISGHATLYWYQQILGQGPKLLIQFQNNGVVDDSQLPKDRFSAERLKGVDSTLKIQPAKLEDSAVYLCASSPAGQAEVPGANVLTFGAGSRLTVL.

V gene TRBV10-3 combines with J gene TRBJ1-5; a weak D match, TRBD1 (5 bases). Trimming left V 0 bases short and J 5 bases short, with 20 bases between. The CDR3 loop spans 18 amino acids. The germline gives CDR1 ENHRY, CDR2 SYGVKD. DNA for the CDR3: TGTGCCATCAGTGAGTCGGGGACCTGGGGCCACCCGGATCAGCCCCAGCATTTT. It codes for CAISESGTWGHPDQPQHF.

The gene calls are TRBV29-1 and TRBJ2-3, with TRBD2 matching over 7 bases. Germline V gene lookup returns CDR1 SQVTM and CDR2 ANQGSEA. This CDR3 is 15 amino acids long. V was pared by 2 bases and J by 2 bases, with 7 bases of the junction left unmatched. This CDR3 reads CSVERLGTNTDTQYF. DNA of the CDR3: TGCAGCGTTGAACGACTCGGGACTAACACAGATACGCAGTATTTT.

V and J are TRBV3-1 and TRBJ2-1; 8 nucleotides line up with TRBD1. The CDR3 is made up of 15 amino acids. Germline-derived CDR1 and CDR2 are LGHDT and YNNKEL (reference sequence). Trimming took 6 bases from V and 5 from J; bases not matched to a gene: 9. This CDR3 is CASSASDRGDNEQFF. In DNA, the CDR3 is TGTGCCAGCAGTGCCTCCGACAGGGGTGACAATGAGCAGTTCTTC.

This clonotype was found a few times. The rearrangement joins TRBV2 to TRBJ2-1, with 12 bases lining up with TRBD2. CDR3 length: 14 residues. CDR1 SNHLY and CDR2 FYNNEI come from the germline V gene. V shed 7 bases, J shed 4 bases, and the junction held 2 bases outside the gene matches. The CDR3 protein is CASTGLAGYNEQFF. Here the CDR3 DNA reads TGTGCCAGCACCGGACTAGCGGGGTACAATGAGCAGTTCTTC.

This clonotype was observed once. The V call is TRBV2, the J call TRBJ1-6; maybe TRBD1 (5 bases). CDR1 SNHLY and CDR2 FYNNEI come from the germline V gene. The CDR3 is made up of 18 amino acids. Trimming took off 0 bases at V and 1 base at J, with 13 bases between the two ends. The CDR3 nucleotides read TGTGCCAGCAGTGAAGCAAACAGGCTAGGGTCCTATAATTCACCCCTCCACTTT. This translates into CASSEANRLGSYNSPLHF.